This T cell receptor beta chain appears in the sequencing data of a study of beta chain features in type 1 diabetes. Study as a whole: The examined sorted cells totaled approximately 110 million across samples. General observations from the study: Across all four CD4+ subsets, people with type 1 diabetes showed modestly shorter TCRB CDR3s.

Sorting of CD4+ naive, central memory, regulatory and stem cell-like memory cells was performed via CD45RO/CCR7/CD25/CD127/CD95/CD27. Expressed TCRB transcripts were sequenced after all isolated RNA was converted to cDNA. Profiled with immunoSEQ multiplex PCR; TCRdb holds only in-frame clones, not every one. The sample lists roughly 100,000 clones; under 30% were seen once. Notes on this clone: The antigen remains undetermined.

Trimming removed 2 bases from V and 4 bases from J; junction bases left unmatched: 5. Germline values: CDR1 SGHVS, CDR2 FNYEAQ. The CDR3 runs 16 residues. This receptor was identified in a woman younger than 30 with type 1 diabetes. The chain joins TRBV7-6 to TRBJ1-4, with 9 bases matching TRBD1. The sample consisted of central memory CD4+ T cells from blood. This CDR3 reads CASSLLSTGGNEKLFF. Here the CDR3 DNA reads TGTGCCAGCAGCTTACTTTCGACAGGGGGTAATGAAAAACTGTTTTTT.